This T cell receptor beta chain was identified during a study of human T cells and chemical hapten exposure. For the study at large: Largely, small differences in pooled library volume made per-sample TCR yields vary.

This clonotype was observed at least ten times. Its antigen is not known. Study-level results: Clustering by CDR3 similarity yielded significantly more large clusters from expanded TCRs than controls. Sensitization with DPC brought no change to TCRs above 1 in 1000 in frequency.

The library labeled individual cDNA molecules by adding unique molecular identifiers to them. Using its own MiXCR run on the RACE reads, TCRdb lists one record per CDR3 protein. This table has some 340,000 distinct CDR3 sequences, approximately 6.3% appearing once. Regarding time point: patch test 1, 2 weeks after DPC sensitization. Treatment specified: therapeutic diphenylcyclopropenone sensitization with weekly scalp DPC. This CDR3 has 17 residues. Germline loops: CDR1 LGHDT, CDR2 YNNKEL (reference sequence). J gave up 0 bases and V 0 bases, and 8 bases lay outside the gene matches. The starting material was whole blood, obtained in connection with sensitization to the hapten diphenylcyclopropenone (DPC). The rearrangement joins TRBV3-1 to TRBJ2-7, with TRBD1 identical over 7 bases. This sequence was found in a woman aged 18 to 35 with alopecia areata. Some clones in this sample may be carry-over from other donors' samples. CDR3 coding DNA: TGTGCCAGCAGCCAAGAACAACGTACAGGGGCCTCCTACGAGCAGTACTTC. It specifies CASSQEQRTGASYEQYF.